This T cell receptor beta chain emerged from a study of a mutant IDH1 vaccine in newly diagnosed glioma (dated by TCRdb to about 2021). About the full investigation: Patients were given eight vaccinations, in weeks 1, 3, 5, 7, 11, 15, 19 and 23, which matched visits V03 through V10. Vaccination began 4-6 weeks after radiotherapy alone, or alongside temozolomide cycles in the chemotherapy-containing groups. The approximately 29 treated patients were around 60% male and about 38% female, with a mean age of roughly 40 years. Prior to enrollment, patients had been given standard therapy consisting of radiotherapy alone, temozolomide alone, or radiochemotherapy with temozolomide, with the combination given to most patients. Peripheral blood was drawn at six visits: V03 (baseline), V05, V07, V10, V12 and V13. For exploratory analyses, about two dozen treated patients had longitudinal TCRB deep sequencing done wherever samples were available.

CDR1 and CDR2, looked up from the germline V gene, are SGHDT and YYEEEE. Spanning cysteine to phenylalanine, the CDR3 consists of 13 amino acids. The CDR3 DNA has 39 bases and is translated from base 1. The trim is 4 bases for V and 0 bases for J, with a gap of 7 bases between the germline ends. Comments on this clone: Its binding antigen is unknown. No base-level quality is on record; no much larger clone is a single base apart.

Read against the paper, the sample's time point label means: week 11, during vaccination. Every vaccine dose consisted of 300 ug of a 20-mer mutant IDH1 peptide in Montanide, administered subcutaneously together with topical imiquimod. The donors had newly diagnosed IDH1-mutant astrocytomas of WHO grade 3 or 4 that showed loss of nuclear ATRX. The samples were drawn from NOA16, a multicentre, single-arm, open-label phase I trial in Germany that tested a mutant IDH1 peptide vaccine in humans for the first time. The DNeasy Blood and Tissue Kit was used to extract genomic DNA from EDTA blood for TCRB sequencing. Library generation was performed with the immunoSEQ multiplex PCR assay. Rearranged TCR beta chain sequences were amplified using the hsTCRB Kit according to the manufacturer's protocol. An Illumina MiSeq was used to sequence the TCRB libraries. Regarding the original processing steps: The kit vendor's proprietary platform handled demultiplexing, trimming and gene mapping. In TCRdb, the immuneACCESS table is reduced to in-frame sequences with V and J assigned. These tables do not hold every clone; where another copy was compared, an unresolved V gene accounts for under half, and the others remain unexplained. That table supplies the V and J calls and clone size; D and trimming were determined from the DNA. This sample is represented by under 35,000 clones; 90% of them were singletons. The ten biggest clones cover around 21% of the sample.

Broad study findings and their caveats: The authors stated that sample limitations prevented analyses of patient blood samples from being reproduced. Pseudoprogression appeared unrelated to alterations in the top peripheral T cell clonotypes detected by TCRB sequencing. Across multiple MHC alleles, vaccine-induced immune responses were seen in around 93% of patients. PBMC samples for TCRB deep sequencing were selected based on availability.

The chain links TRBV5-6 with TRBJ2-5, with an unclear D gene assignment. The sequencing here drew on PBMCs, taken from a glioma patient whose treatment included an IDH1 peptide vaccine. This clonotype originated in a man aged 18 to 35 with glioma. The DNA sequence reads TGTGCCAGCAGCATCAGGTACCAAGAGACCCAGTACTTC. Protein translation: CASSIRYQETQYF.